These 21 T cell receptor beta chains share one sample of origin, sequenced in a study of cytomegalovirus exposure and HLA in healthy donors. The PCR used 60 Vbeta and 13 Jbeta primers. Clones were read by immunoSEQ multiplex PCR, and TCRdb kept only the in-frame ones, dropping some. The sample has roughly 100,000 clones, 60% to 85% seen once. The specimen sequenced was PBMCs. The source is a man aged 35 to 55 in good health and CMV-seronegative.

The chain joins TRBV2 to TRBJ1-2; D not resolved. Looked up from germline, CDR1 is SNHLY and CDR2 is FYNNEI. The V gene lost 7 bases and the J gene lost 4 bases, with 13 bases spanning the gap. The CDR3 spans 13 residues. The CDR3 is CASKGLGGYGYTF. The CDR3 region has the DNA TGTGCCAGCAAAGGTCTGGGAGGCTATGGCTACACCTTC.

With regard to this clone: At one end the junction does not follow the germline gene, possibly because of a read error. V gene TRBV7-7 combines with J gene TRBJ1-5; 10 bases match TRBD1. The CDR3 is 15 amino acids. Germline V gene data show CDR1 as SSHAT and CDR2 as FNYEAQ (reference sequence). CDR3 nucleotides: TGTGCTAGCAGCCCGGGGACAGGGGAGGGTCAGCCCCAGCATTTT. It is translated as CASSPGTGEGQPQHF.

This rearrangement joins TRBV27 to TRBJ2-7; D is undetermined. The CDR3 consists of 13 residues. V lost 4 bases, J lost 0 bases, and 7 bases lay in between. Germline V gives CDR1 MNHEY, CDR2 SMNVEV (reference sequence). The CDR3 spells CASSSHSSYEQYF. The CDR3 DNA is TGTGCCAGCAGTTCGCACAGCTCCTACGAGCAGTACTTC.

This chain connects TRBV9 to TRBJ1-3; 8 bases are a match to TRBD1. V shed 3 bases, J shed 1 base, and the junction held 6 bases outside the gene matches. CDR1 is SGDLS and CDR2 is YYNGEE in the germline V gene. The CDR3 has 16 amino acids. The CDR3 DNA is TGTGCCAGCAGCGCACAGGGGGGGGCTTCTGGAAACACCATATATTTT. Translating gives CASSAQGGASGNTIYF. The full variable domain, with the rest looked up from reference TRBV9 and TRBJ1-3, is DSGVTQTPKHLITATGQRVTLRCSPRSGDLSVYWYQQSLDQGLQFLIQYYNGEERAKGNILERFSAQQFPDLHSELNLSSLELGDSALYFCASSAQGGASGNTIYFGEGSWLTVV.

The chain combines TRBV19 with TRBJ2-2; TRBD1 aligns across 11 bases. CDR3 length: 15 amino acids. Unmatched junction bases numbered 3, after V lost 5 bases and J lost 4 bases. The V gene's germline CDR1 is LNHDA and CDR2 SQIVND (reference sequence). The CDR3, as DNA: TGTGCCAGTAGTGGACAGGGGGCGCGCACCGGGGAGCTGTTTTTT. This codes for CASSGQGARTGELFF.

V and J are TRBV5-1 and TRBJ2-4, with 8 bases identical to TRBD1. This CDR3 contains 20 residues. In germline, CDR1 is SGHRS, CDR2 YFSETQ. With V trimmed by 4 bases and J by 0 bases, 18 bases remained unmatched. CDR3 protein: CASSGKPGGSGGLAKNIQYF. The CDR3 DNA sequence: TGCGCCAGCAGCGGAAAACCAGGGGGCTCGGGTGGACTAGCCAAAAACATTCAGTACTTC.

The rearrangement links TRBV15 to TRBJ2-1; D might be TRBD1 (7 bases). The CDR3 extends over 17 amino acids. The ends were cut back, 1 base at V and 9 bases at J, with 22 bases in the middle. The germline CDR1 and CDR2 sequences are LNHNV and YYDKDF (reference sequence). The CDR3 sequence: CATSRVGTVQIGGEQFF. The CDR3 coding sequence is TGTGCCACCAGCAGAGTAGGGACAGTGCAAATCGGGGGTGAGCAGTTCTTC.

The J gene is TRBJ1-1, the V gene TRBV29-1, with 9 positions matching TRBD1. The CDR3 is made up of 12 amino acids. V was pared by 5 bases and J by 4 bases, with 2 bases of the junction left unmatched. Looked up from germline, CDR1 is SQVTM and CDR2 is ANQGSEA. This CDR3 reads CSVPGQGTEAFF. In DNA, the CDR3 is TGCAGCGTTCCGGGACAGGGCACTGAAGCTTTCTTT. The complete variable domain, with remaining parts taken from reference TRBV29-1 and TRBJ1-1, reads SAVISQKPSRDICQRGTSLTIQCQVDSQVTMMFWYRQQPGQSLTLIATANQGSEATYESGFVIDKFPISRPNLTFSTLTVSNMSPEDSSIYLCSVPGQGTEAFFGQGTRLTVV.

V usage is TRBV19 and J usage is TRBJ2-5; TRBD2 matches 7 bases. Germline values: CDR1 LNHDA, CDR2 SQIVND (reference sequence). The V gene end was trimmed by 1 base and the J gene end by 5 bases; junction bases not matched to a gene: 7. This CDR3 comprises 15 residues. The CDR3 loop reads CASSIGRGAGETQYF. CDR3 in DNA: TGTGCCAGTAGTATAGGCCGGGGAGCGGGGGAGACCCAGTACTTC.

The chain employs TRBV30 and TRBJ1-5, with no clear D. The germline V and J ends were trimmed by 0 bases and 6 bases, with 12 bases remaining between them. The CDR3 runs to 14 residues. Germline V CDR1 and CDR2: GTSNPN, SVGIG (reference sequence). Written as DNA, the CDR3 is TGTGCCTGGAGTGTAGACCCCACGGGTCAGCCCCAGCATTTT. The encoded protein is CAWSVDPTGQPQHF.

The chain links TRBV14 to TRBJ2-5; TRBD2 matches at 11 bases. The junction had 6 bases not matched to a gene; V was cut back by 4 bases and J by 2 bases. The CDR3 extends over 16 amino acids. Looked up from germline, CDR1 is SGHDN and CDR2 is FVKESK. The CDR3 DNA follows: TGTGCCAGCAGCCCTCGGCTAGCGGGGGGACAAGAGACCCAGTACTTC. It translates to CASSPRLAGGQETQYF.

The V and J genes are TRBV5-6 and TRBJ1-3; 8 bases align to TRBD1. The CDR3 is 14 amino acids. The J segment lost 2 bases and the V segment lost 4 bases, leaving 2 bases of the junction unmatched. Per germline, CDR1 SGHDT and CDR2 YYEEEE. CDR3 DNA sequence: TGTGCCAGCAGCCCGGACAGGGCTGGAAACACCATATATTTT. Residues: CASSPDRAGNTIYF. Combining the CDR3 with reference TRBV5-6 and TRBJ1-3 gives the whole variable domain DAGVTQSPTHLIKTRGQQVTLRCSPKSGHDTVSWYQQALGQGPQFIFQYYEEEERQRGNFPDRFSGHQFPNYSSELNVNALLLGDSALYLCASSPDRAGNTIYFGEGSWLTVV.

The CDR3 bases are TGTGCCATCGTCAGGGCACGAACGGGTAATGAGCAGTTCTTC. Translating gives CAIVRARTGNEQFF. V usage is TRBV6-1 and J usage is TRBJ2-1; perhaps TRBD1 as D (5 bases). The germline gives CDR1 MNHNS, CDR2 SASEGT. V lost 10 bases, J lost 7 bases, and 20 bases lay in between. The CDR3 sequence is 14 residues long.

The V and J genes are TRBV5-6 and TRBJ1-1, with 8 bases aligning to TRBD1. Germline assignment: CDR1 SGHDT and CDR2 YYEEEE. The V gene end was trimmed by 4 bases and the J gene end by 0 bases; junction bases not matched to a gene: 8. The CDR3 loop spans 16 amino acids. CDR3 DNA: TGTGCCAGCAGCCCGGTGGGACAGGCCATGAACACTGAAGCTTTCTTT. Protein sequence: CASSPVGQAMNTEAFF.

The sample holds a few counts of this clone. The chain combines TRBV6-1 with TRBJ1-6; 8 nucleotides agree with TRBD1. The V gene end was trimmed by 11 bases and the J gene end by 7 bases; junction bases not matched to a gene: 4. The CDR3 extends over 12 amino acids. Germline V gene lookup returns CDR1 MNHNS and CDR2 SASEGT. Here the CDR3 DNA reads TGTGCCGTCCGGGACAGGAATTCACCCCTCCACTTT. This sequence encodes CAVRDRNSPLHF.

The chain is built from TRBV19 and TRBJ1-1; D ambiguous. This CDR3 has 14 amino acids. V gave up 4 bases and J gave up 0 bases, with 9 bases separating them. The germline V gene encodes CDR1 LNHDA and CDR2 SQIVND (reference sequence). This chain's CDR3 is CASSTTVMNTEAFF. The CDR3, as DNA: TGTGCCAGTAGTACCACAGTGATGAACACTGAAGCTTTCTTT.

J is TRBJ1-4 and V is TRBV10-1; perhaps TRBD1 as D (5 bases). CDR1 WNHNN and CDR2 SYGVQD come from the germline V gene (reference sequence). The CDR3 has 15 residues. V lost 5 bases to trimming and J lost 5 bases, with 15 bases between them. CDR3 amino acids: CASSRSDNRNEKLFF. In DNA form, the CDR3 reads TGCGCCAGCAGTAGATCGGACAATCGGAATGAAAAACTGTTTTTT.

This chain joins TRBV28 and TRBJ2-7, with 12 bases aligning to TRBD1. Germline CDR1 reads MDHEN; CDR2 reads SYDVKM. The length of the CDR3 is 16 residues. Trimming cost V 1 base and J 11 bases; bases outside gene matches: 12. CDR3 protein: CASSLLLFGTGGVKYF. The CDR3 region has the DNA TGTGCCAGCAGTTTATTGCTGTTTGGGACAGGGGGCGTTAAGTACTTC.

This clone was seen more than once but under ten times. This chain joins TRBV18 and TRBJ2-5, with a tentative D call TRBD2 (5 bases). CDR1 is KGHSH and CDR2 is LQKENI in the germline V gene. The CDR3 is made up of 15 amino acids. V lost 5 bases and J lost 5, with 18 bases in between. CDR3 amino acids: CASSEGLPMGETQYF. CDR3 bases: TGTGCCAGCTCAGAAGGACTCCCGATGGGCGAGACCCAGTACTTC.

This sequence joins TRBV6-6 and TRBJ2-7; 10 bases map to TRBD2. Looked up from germline, CDR1 is MNHNY and CDR2 is SVGAGI (reference sequence). The CDR3 runs to 16 residues. V gave up 2 bases and J gave up 4 bases; unmatched junction bases: 8. The CDR3 sequence: CASSYGTSGASYEQYF. The CDR3 DNA reads TGTGCCAGCAGTTACGGTACTAGCGGGGCTTCTTACGAGCAGTACTTC.

The chain has TRBV10-3 and TRBJ1-2; D remains unclear. Looked up from germline, CDR1 is ENHRY and CDR2 is SYGVKD. The V and J ends lost 4 bases and 0 bases respectively, with 6 bases between them. The CDR3 has 13 residues. DNA for the CDR3: TGTGCCATCAGTGGACGGGCTAACTATGGCTACACCTTC. Its translation: CAISGRANYGYTF.